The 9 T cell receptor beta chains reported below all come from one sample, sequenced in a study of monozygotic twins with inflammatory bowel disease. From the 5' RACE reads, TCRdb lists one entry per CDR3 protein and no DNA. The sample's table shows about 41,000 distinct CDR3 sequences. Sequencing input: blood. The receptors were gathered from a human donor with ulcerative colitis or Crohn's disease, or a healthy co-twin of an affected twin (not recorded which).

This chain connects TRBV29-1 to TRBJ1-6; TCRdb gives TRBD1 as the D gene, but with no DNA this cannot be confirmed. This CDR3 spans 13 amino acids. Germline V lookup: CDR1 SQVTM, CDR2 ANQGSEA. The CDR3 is CSAGTEKNSPLHF.

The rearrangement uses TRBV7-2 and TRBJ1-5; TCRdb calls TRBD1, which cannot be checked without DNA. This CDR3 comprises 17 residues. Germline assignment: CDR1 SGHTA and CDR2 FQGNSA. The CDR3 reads CASSPSPTGLMGQPQHF.

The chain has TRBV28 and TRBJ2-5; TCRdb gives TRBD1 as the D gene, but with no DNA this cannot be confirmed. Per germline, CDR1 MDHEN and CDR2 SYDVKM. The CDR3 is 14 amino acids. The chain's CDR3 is CASSLYTGRETQYF.

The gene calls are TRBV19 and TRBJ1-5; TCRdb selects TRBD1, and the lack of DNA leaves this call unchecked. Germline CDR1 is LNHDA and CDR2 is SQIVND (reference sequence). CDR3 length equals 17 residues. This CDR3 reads CASSSGESGATNQPQHF.

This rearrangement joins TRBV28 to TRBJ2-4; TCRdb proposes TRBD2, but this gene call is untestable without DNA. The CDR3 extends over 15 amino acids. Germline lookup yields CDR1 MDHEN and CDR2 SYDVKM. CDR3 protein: CASSLAGALKNIQYF.

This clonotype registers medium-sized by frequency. This CDR3 is CSARHTSGAYNEQFF. The chain joins TRBV20-1 to TRBJ2-1. The germline gives CDR1 DFQATT, CDR2 SNEGSKA (reference sequence). The CDR3 spans 15 residues.

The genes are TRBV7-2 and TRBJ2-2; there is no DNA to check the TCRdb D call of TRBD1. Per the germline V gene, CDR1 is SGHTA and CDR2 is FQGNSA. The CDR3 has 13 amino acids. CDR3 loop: CASSVDRGGELFF.

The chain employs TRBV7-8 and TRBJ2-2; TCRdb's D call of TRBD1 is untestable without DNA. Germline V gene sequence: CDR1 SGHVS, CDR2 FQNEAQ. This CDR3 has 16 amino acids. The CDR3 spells CASSLADRVGTGELFF.

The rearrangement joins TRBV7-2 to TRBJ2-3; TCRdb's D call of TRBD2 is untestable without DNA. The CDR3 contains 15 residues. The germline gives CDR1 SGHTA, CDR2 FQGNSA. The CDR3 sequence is CASSPGGLGTDTQYF.